Below, 20 T cell receptor beta chains from the same sample are listed, as sequenced in a study of T-cell reconstitution after alpha-beta-depleted transplantation in children. Researchers prepared the TCRbeta library using unique molecular identifiers, the study reports. TCRdb reanalysed the PCR reads using MiXCR and keeps one entry per CDR3 protein. The data contain some 75,000 distinct CDR3 sequences, 6% to 8.5% of them singletons. The sample consisted of PBMCs from the stem cell graft donor, taken from the stem cell graft. The origin of the receptors is a human donor who donated a stem cell graft to a child with acute lymphoblastic leukemia.

The V and J genes are TRBV9 and TRBJ2-2; D is possibly TRBD1 (5 bases). CDR1 SGDLS and CDR2 YYNGEE come from the germline V gene. The CDR3 is 15 amino acids. V gave up 3 bases and J gave up 0 bases, with 9 bases separating them. The CDR3: CASSADSSNTGELFF. The CDR3 DNA reads as TGTGCCAGCAGCGCCGACAGCTCGAACACCGGGGAGCTGTTTTTT.

This clonotype was observed a few times. The V and J genes are TRBV12-3 or TRBV12-4 and TRBJ2-1; D might be TRBD2 (7 bases). CDR3 length: 15 residues. Trimming cost V 3 bases and J 7 bases, with 16 bases left between them. The chain's CDR3 is CASSFRRGGKNEQFF. Written as DNA, the CDR3 is TGTGCCAGCAGTTTTCGGAGGGGGGGCAAGAATGAGCAGTTCTTC.

This clonotype was counted ten times or more. V gene TRBV7-2 combines with J gene TRBJ1-5; TRBD1 is a possible D gene (6 bases). The germline V and J ends were trimmed by 6 bases and 7 bases, with 13 bases remaining between them. This CDR3 is built from 13 residues. Germline loops: CDR1 SGHTA, CDR2 FQGNSA. The CDR3 DNA follows: TGTGCCAGCAGTTACAGGGCGAAGCAGCCCCAGCATTTT. Its translation: CASSYRAKQPQHF.

The chain has TRBV19 and TRBJ1-2, with D possibly matching TRBD1 (6 bases). The germline CDR1 and CDR2 sequences are LNHDA and SQIVND (reference sequence). This CDR3 has 17 residues. Trimming pared 7 bases from V and 4 bases from J, leaving 25 bases between. This CDR3 is CASTATPPIQGSYGYTF. The CDR3 coding sequence is TGTGCCAGTACCGCGACCCCCCCTATCCAGGGGAGCTATGGCTACACCTTC.

This clonotype was seen at least ten times. V gene TRBV27 combines with J gene TRBJ2-3; no clear D gene. This CDR3 has 14 amino acids. V was cut by 3 bases and J by 0 bases, with 7 bases left in between. Looked up from germline, CDR1 is MNHEY and CDR2 is SMNVEV (reference sequence). Here the CDR3 reads CASSLSGSTDTQYF. The CDR3 coding sequence is TGTGCCAGCAGTTTGTCGGGCAGCACAGATACGCAGTATTTT.

This clonotype was seen repeatedly, ten times or more. The chain combines TRBV7-9 with TRBJ2-7; D possibly uses TRBD1 or TRBD2 (5 bases each). V lost 1 base and J 5 bases, leaving 15 bases between the germline ends. The germline V gene encodes CDR1 SEHNR and CDR2 FQNEAQ (reference sequence). This CDR3 contains 15 residues. Here the CDR3 reads CASSLVDARDHEQYF. CDR3 sequence (DNA): TGTGCCAGCAGCTTAGTGGATGCCAGGGACCACGAGCAGTACTTC.

This clonotype was recorded at least ten times. V and J are TRBV6-5 and TRBJ2-2; D gene ambiguous. Germline V lookup: CDR1 MNHEY, CDR2 SVGAGI. There are 12 residues in the CDR3. The V end lost 3 bases, the J end lost 5 bases, and 4 bases lay between the germline ends. The CDR3: CASSYGTGELFF. The DNA of the CDR3 is TGTGCCAGCAGTTATGGGACCGGGGAGCTGTTTTTT.

This clonotype was detected many times. The chain links TRBV6-4 to TRBJ2-1; D might be TRBD1 (5 bases). This CDR3 has 14 amino acids. The V gene lost 3 bases and the J gene lost 8 bases, with 14 bases spanning the gap. Germline V lookup: CDR1 MRHNA, CDR2 SNTAGT. CDR3 protein: CASSDGQGPDEQFF. The CDR3 coding sequence is TGTGCCAGCAGTGATGGGCAGGGCCCCGATGAGCAGTTCTTC.

The rearrangement joins TRBV7-8 to TRBJ2-1; D unclear. The germline CDR1 and CDR2 sequences are SGHVS and FQNEAQ. V lost 3 bases and J lost 5, with 17 bases in between. The CDR3 is made up of 16 amino acids. CDR3 DNA sequence: TGTGCCAGCAGCTTCCAACCTGGAAAAGAAGACAATGAGCAGTTCTTC. Translating gives CASSFQPGKEDNEQFF.

In the case of this clonotype: The germline gene is not matched at one end of the junction; a read error may be the cause. The chain joins TRBV19 to TRBJ1-1; D unclear. The CDR3 covers 15 residues. From germline, CDR1 is LNHDA and CDR2 SQIVND (reference sequence). CDR3 bases: TGTGCCAGTAGTATAGTTGGCAGCTCGAACACTGACGCTTTCTTT. Translation gives CASSIVGSSNTDAFF.

This clonotype has at least ten counts. This chain uses TRBV2 with TRBJ2-3; 11 nucleotides align to TRBD2. J lost 5 bases, V lost 2 bases, and 9 bases had no gene match. CDR1 is SNHLY and CDR2 is FYNNEI in the germline V gene. The CDR3 has 17 residues. DNA for the CDR3: TGTGCCAGCAGTGAAATCGGCCTAGCGGGAGGTAAAGATACGCAGTATTTT. Translating gives CASSEIGLAGGKDTQYF.

This clonotype was detected many times. V gene TRBV12-3 or TRBV12-4 combines with J gene TRBJ1-1; 7 nucleotides agree with TRBD1. With 7 bases clipped from V and 2 bases from J, the junction kept 10 bases outside the gene matches. There are 15 residues in the CDR3. CDR3 nucleotide sequence: TGTGCCAGCACCGGGACAGACTTCTATAACACTGAAGCTTTCTTT. This gives the protein CASTGTDFYNTEAFF.

This clonotype was seen repeatedly, ten times or more. The chain has TRBV24-1 and TRBJ2-3; 11 nucleotides align to TRBD2. Germline V gene data show CDR1 as KGHDR and CDR2 as SFDVKD. The junction had 8 bases not matched to a gene; V was cut back by 4 bases and J by 6 bases. There are 16 residues in the CDR3. CDR3 residues: CATSDPRLAGSDTQYF. Written as DNA, the CDR3 is TGTGCCACCAGTGACCCCCGACTAGCGGGAAGCGATACGCAGTATTTT.

This chain connects TRBV6-1 to TRBJ2-6; D uncertain. V gave up 1 base and J gave up 0 bases, with 16 bases separating them. Germline V gene data show CDR1 as MNHNS and CDR2 as SASEGT. The CDR3 extends over 19 amino acids. The CDR3 DNA reads TGTGCCAGCAGTGAAGGATGGGCTAAGGGCGGCTCTGGGGCCAACGTCCTGACTTTC. Encoded protein: CASSEGWAKGGSGANVLTF.

This clonotype was seen more than once but under ten times. The chain employs TRBV24-1 and TRBJ2-3; 8 bases line up with TRBD1. From germline, CDR1 is KGHDR and CDR2 SFDVKD. V was pared by 4 bases and J by 2 bases, with 4 bases of the junction left unmatched. The CDR3 runs to 15 residues. CDR3 amino acids: CATSDPGQATDTQYF. DNA of the CDR3: TGTGCCACCAGTGACCCGGGACAGGCCACAGATACGCAGTATTTT.

This clonotype occurred a few times. The V call is TRBV20-1, the J call TRBJ2-7, with 7 bases fitting TRBD1. Trimming removed 0 bases from V and 0 bases from J; junction bases left unmatched: 8. Germline V CDR1 and CDR2: DFQATT, SNEGSKA (reference sequence). This CDR3 is built from 16 residues. The chain's CDR3 is CSARDPGTVNSYEQYF. The DNA for the CDR3 is TGCAGTGCTAGAGACCCCGGGACAGTCAACTCCTACGAGCAGTACTTC.

This clonotype was seen repeatedly, ten times or more. V usage is TRBV7-2 and J usage is TRBJ2-7; possibly TRBD2 for D (6 bases). This CDR3 has 14 residues. Per the germline V gene, CDR1 is SGHTA and CDR2 is FQGNSA. V lost 3 bases and J lost 3, with 12 bases in between. The CDR3 is CASSLRGSGYEQYF. The CDR3 DNA follows: TGTGCCAGCAGCTTGCGGGGAAGTGGCTACGAGCAGTACTTC.

A note on this clonotype: Possible read error: a much larger clone is one base away. The CDR3 DNA follows: TGTGCCGGCAGTAACAGGGGGAACACCGGGGAGCTGTTTTTT. It specifies CAGSNRGNTGELFF. This chain joins TRBV2 and TRBJ2-2, with 7 bases fitting TRBD1. The CDR3 loop spans 14 amino acids. CDR1 is SNHLY, CDR2 FYNNEI, per germline.

In its sample, this clonotype was seen a few times. The rearrangement links TRBV18 to TRBJ2-7; the match to TRBD1 covers 10 bases. CDR1 KGHSH and CDR2 LQKENI come from the germline V gene. The CDR3 is 15 amino acids. V lost 6 bases to trimming and J lost 1 base; unmatched junction nucleotides: 6. The CDR3 bases are TGTGCCAGCTCGTCGGGACAGGGGATTTCCTACGAGCAGTACTTC. This translates into CASSSGQGISYEQYF.

This clonotype showed up many times. The V call is TRBV4-3, the J call TRBJ1-4; TRBD1 aligns across 7 bases. The V segment lost 3 bases and the J segment 7 bases; nucleotides outside the gene matches: 11. The CDR3 runs to 16 residues. CDR1 LGHNA and CDR2 YSLEER come from the germline V gene. This CDR3 reads CASSQRNEGAGEKLFF. The CDR3 DNA reads TGCGCCAGCAGCCAGAGAAACGAGGGGGCGGGTGAAAAACTGTTTTTT.